One T cell receptor beta chain is described in this entry. Its target is unknown. Since all of the isolated RNA was reverse transcribed, expressed TCRB transcripts were what got sequenced. Sequenced by immunoSEQ multiplex PCR; TCRdb stores in-frame clones only, minus some. The sample lists about 160,000 clones; around 8.4% were seen once. The data were taken from a study of beta chain features in type 1 diabetes. J gave up 3 bases and V 5 bases, and 3 bases lay outside the gene matches. Germline assignment: CDR1 SGHTA and CDR2 FQGNSA. CDR3 length equals 15 residues. Study-level findings and limits: Shortening that was moderate but significant affected the TCRB CDR3s of Type 1 diabetes patients in all four CD4+ subsets. PCR could preferentially amplify shorter templates, alike in patients and controls.

Sample: central memory CD4+ T cells from blood. The V and J genes are TRBV7-2 and TRBJ2-7; 14 nucleotides match TRBD2. The origin of this receptor is a woman under 30 with type 1 diabetes. The CDR3 loop reads CASSPTSGGGYEQYF. CDR3 nucleotides: TGTGCCAGCAGCCCGACTAGCGGGGGGGGCTACGAGCAGTACTTC.